This T cell receptor beta chain derives from a study of response to subunit inactivated influenza vaccine. Study-wide points: Every seasonal influenza vaccination brings in few new T cells, the authors suggested.

TCRdb ran MiXCR on the RT-PCR reads and lists one entry per CDR3 protein. In the table there are about 700,000 distinct CDR3 sequences, less than 15% of which are singletons. A few counts support this clonotype. What it recognizes is unknown. The germline gives CDR1 SGHVS, CDR2 FQNEAQ. The CDR3 runs to 16 residues. V lost 1 base and J lost 4; bases outside the gene matches: 3. The sequences come from PBMCs from blood, collected 14 to 15 days before vaccination. The chain combines TRBV7-8 with TRBJ2-3; the match to TRBD2 covers 12 bases. This receptor was taken from a man between 45 and 60 years old who received an inactivated influenza vaccine. In nucleotides, the CDR3 is TGTGCCAGCAGCTTAGGGACTAGCGGGATGGCAGATACGCAGTATTTT. Its translation is CASSLGTSGMADTQYF.